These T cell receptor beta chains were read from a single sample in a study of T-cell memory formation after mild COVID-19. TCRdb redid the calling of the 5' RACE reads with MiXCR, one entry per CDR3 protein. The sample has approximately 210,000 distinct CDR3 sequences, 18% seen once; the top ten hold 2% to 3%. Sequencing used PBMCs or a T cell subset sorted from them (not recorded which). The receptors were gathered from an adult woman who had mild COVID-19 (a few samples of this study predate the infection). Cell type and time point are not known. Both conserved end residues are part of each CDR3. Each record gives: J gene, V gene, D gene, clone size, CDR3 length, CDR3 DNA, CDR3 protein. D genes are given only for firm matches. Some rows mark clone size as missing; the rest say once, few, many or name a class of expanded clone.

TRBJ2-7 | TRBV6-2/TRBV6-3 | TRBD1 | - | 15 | TGTGCCAGCAGCTCGCAGGGGGCGGGGTCCTACGAGCAGTACTTC | CASSSQGAGSYEQYF
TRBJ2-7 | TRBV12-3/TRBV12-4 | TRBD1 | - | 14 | TGTGCCAGCAGTCAATGGGGACAGCGCTACGAGCAGTACTTC | CASSQWGQRYEQYF
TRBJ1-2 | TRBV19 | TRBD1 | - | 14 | TGTGCCAGTAGTCGTCGACAGGGGAGCTATGGCTACACCTTC | CASSRRQGSYGYTF
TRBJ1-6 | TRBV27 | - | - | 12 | TGTGCCAGCAGACTCGGGGATTCACCCCTCCACTTT | CASRLGDSPLHF
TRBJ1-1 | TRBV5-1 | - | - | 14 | TGCGCCAGCAGCTTGGAGGGCAGGAGATCTGAAGCTTTCTTT | CASSLEGRRSEAFF
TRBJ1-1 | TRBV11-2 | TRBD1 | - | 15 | TGTGCCAGCAGCGAAGCAGACAGGGGAGACACTGAAGCTTTCTTT | CASSEADRGDTEAFF
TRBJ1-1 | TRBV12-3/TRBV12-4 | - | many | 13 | TGTGCCAGCAGCCCGGGACCACCGGCTGGGGCTTTCTTT | CASSPGPPAGAFF
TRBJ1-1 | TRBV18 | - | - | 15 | TGTGCCAGCTCACCAAGCGCGACGGCAGGGACTGAAGCTTTCTTT | CASSPSATAGTEAFF
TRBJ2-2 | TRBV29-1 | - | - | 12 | TGCAGCGTTGGCCGGCTCACCGGGGAGCTGTTTTTT | CSVGRLTGELFF
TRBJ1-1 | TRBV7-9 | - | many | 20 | TGTGCCAGCAGCTCTCTTATTCGGGAAAGACCGGGACACTGGAACACTGAAGCTTTCTTT | CASSSLIRERPGHWNTEAFF
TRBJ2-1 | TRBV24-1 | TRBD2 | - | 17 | TGTGCCACCAGTGATGCGGGAGTAAGGAGCTCCTACAATGAGCAGTTCTTC | CATSDAGVRSSYNEQFF
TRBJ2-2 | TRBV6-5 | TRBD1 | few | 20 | TGTGCCAGCAGTTACACGGGACAGGGCGCCCGCGTGCGAGTATCCGGGGAGCTGTTTTTT | CASSYTGQGARVRVSGELFF
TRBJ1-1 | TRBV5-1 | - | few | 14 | TGCGCCAGCAGCTTGCCGGGGGTTAACACTGAAGCTTTCTTT | CASSLPGVNTEAFF
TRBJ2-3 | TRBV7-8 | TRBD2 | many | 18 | TGTGCCAGCAGCCCCCCCAGGGGTAGCGGGAGATCCCTAGATACGCAGTATTTT | CASSPPRGSGRSLDTQYF
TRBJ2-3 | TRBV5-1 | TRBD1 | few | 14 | TGCGCCAGCAGCAGGACAGGGGAGTTGAATACGCAGTATTTT | CASSRTGELNTQYF
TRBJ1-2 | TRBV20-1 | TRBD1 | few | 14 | TGCAGTGCCCAGACAGGGAGGGCCTTCTATGGCTACACCTTC | CSAQTGRAFYGYTF
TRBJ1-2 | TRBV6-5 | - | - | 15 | TGTGCCAGCAGTTACGCGGTAGGCAGCGACAATGGCTACACCTTC | CASSYAVGSDNGYTF
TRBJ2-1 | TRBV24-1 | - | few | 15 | TGTGCCACCAGTGATTTGAGGGCAGCATACAATGAGCAGTTCTTC | CATSDLRAAYNEQFF
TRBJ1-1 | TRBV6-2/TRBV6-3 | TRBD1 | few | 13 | TGTGCCAGCAGTGACCGACAGGGGAATGAAGCTTTCTTT | CASSDRQGNEAFF
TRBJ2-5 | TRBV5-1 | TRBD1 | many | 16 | TGCGCCAGCAGCTTGGCCGGGACAGACATCACTAGAACCCAGTACTTC | CASSLAGTDITRTQYF
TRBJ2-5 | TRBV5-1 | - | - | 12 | TGCGCCAGCAGCTTGAATCAAGGGACCCAGTACTTC | CASSLNQGTQYF
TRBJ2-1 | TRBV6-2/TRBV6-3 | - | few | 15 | TGTGCCAGCAGTTACTCTGCGGATACGTACAATGAGCAGTTCTTC | CASSYSADTYNEQFF
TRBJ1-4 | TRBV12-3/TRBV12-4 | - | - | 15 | TGTGCCAGCAGTCTTGGGACACCAACTAATGAAAAACTGTTTTTT | CASSLGTPTNEKLFF
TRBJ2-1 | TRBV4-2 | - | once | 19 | TGTGCCAGCACCACCACAGGGGGGGAGGCGGGAGGTAGTTACAATGAGCAGTTCTTC | CASTTTGGEAGGSYNEQFF
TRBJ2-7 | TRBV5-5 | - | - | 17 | TGTGCCAGCAGCGCCGACCTATTCAGGGTCAACTCCTACGAGCAGTACTTC | CASSADLFRVNSYEQYF
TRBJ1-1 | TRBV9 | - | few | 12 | TGTGCCAGCAGCCGGATAACAAACGAAGCTTTCTTT | CASSRITNEAFF
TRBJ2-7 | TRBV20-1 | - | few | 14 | TGCAGTGCTAAATCTGGGACGGGAATCTACGAGCAGTACTTC | CSAKSGTGIYEQYF
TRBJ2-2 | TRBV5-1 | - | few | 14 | TGCGCCAGCAGCCTCGACAGGACGAACGGGGAGCTGTTTTTT | CASSLDRTNGELFF
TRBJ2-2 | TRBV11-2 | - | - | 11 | TGTGCCAGCAGCGATCTAAGGGAGCTGTTTTTT | CASSDLRELFF
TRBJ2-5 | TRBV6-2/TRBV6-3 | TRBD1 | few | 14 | TGTGCCAGCAGTTGGACAGGTCACCAAGAGACCCAGTACTTC | CASSWTGHQETQYF
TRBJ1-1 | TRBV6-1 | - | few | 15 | TGTGCCAGCAGTGAAGCAACGTCAGGGAGGACTGAAGCTTTCTTT | CASSEATSGRTEAFF
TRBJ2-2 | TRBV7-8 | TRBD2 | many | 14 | TGTGCCAGCAGCCTAGGGACTAGCGGACGGGAGCTGTTTTTT | CASSLGTSGRELFF
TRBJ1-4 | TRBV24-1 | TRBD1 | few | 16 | TGTGCCACCAGTGATGCCCGGGACAGCACGAATGAAAAACTGTTTTTT | CATSDARDSTNEKLFF
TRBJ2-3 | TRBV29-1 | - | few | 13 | TGCAGCGTTCAGGGGAGTGGCACAGATACGCAGTATTTT | CSVQGSGTDTQYF
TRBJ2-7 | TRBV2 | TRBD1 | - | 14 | TGTGCCAGCAGTGAATACAGGGGCAGCTACGAGCAGTACTTC | CASSEYRGSYEQYF
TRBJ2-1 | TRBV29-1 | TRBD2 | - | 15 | TGCAGCGTTGTTTTGTGGCTAGCGGAATACAATGAGCAGTTCTTC | CSVVLWLAEYNEQFF
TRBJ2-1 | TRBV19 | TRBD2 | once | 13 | TGTGCCAGTAGTACGCGGGGGGGCAATGAGCAGTTCTTC | CASSTRGGNEQFF
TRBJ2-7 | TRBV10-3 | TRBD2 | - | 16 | TGTGCCATCAGTGAGACCCTAGCGGGAGGGCCCTACGAGCAGTACTTC | CAISETLAGGPYEQYF
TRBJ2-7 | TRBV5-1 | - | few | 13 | TGCGCCAGCAGTCCCACAGGGCCCTACGAGCAGTACTTC | CASSPTGPYEQYF